One sample yielded the 25 T cell receptor beta chains listed below, sequenced in a study of T cell responses to AZD1222 COVID-19 vaccine. Using immunoSEQ multiplex PCR, the repertoire was profiled, and TCRdb retains in-frame clones only, with some absent. Of about 98,000 clones listed, just over 85% were seen once; the top ten hold about 9.4%. Sequenced here: peripheral blood, sampled on day 0 of MenACWY control vaccination. The receptors were sampled from an adult in good health.

This clone was found once. This sequence joins TRBV5-5 and TRBJ1-2; D gene ambiguous. The CDR3 is made up of 15 amino acids. Trimming took off 0 bases at V and 8 bases at J, with 17 bases between the two ends. CDR1 and CDR2 (germline): SGHKS, YYEKEE (reference sequence). CDR3 protein: CASSLGVNEGWGYTF. The CDR3 nucleotides read TGTGCCAGCAGCTTGGGGGTTAATGAGGGCTGGGGCTACACCTTC.

The chain is built from TRBV14 and TRBJ1-2, with 7 bases matching TRBD1. Germline V CDR1 and CDR2: SGHDN, FVKESK. This CDR3 contains 16 residues. V trimming: 4 bases; J trimming: 0 bases; junction bases outside the gene matches: 8. This CDR3 is CASSLGGTAANYGYTF. As DNA, the CDR3 is TGTGCCAGCAGCCTTGGGGGGACAGCTGCTAACTATGGCTACACCTTC.

The chain uses TRBV9 and TRBJ2-5, with unresolved D. Per the germline V gene, CDR1 is SGDLS and CDR2 is YYNGEE. There are 13 residues in the CDR3. V gave up 3 bases and J gave up 3 bases, with 9 bases separating them. CDR3 loop: CASSARSEETQYF. CDR3 DNA: TGTGCCAGCAGCGCTCGGTCAGAAGAGACCCAGTACTTC.

The CDR3 DNA reads as TGCGCCAGCAGCTTGACCCCGGACAGGGTCAACACCGGGGAGCTGTTTTTT. Its protein is CASSLTPDRVNTGELFF. The gene calls are TRBV5-1 and TRBJ2-2; 8 nucleotides line up with TRBD1. The CDR3 loop spans 17 amino acids. CDR1 and CDR2 (germline): SGHRS, YFSETQ. With V trimmed by 1 base and J by 2 bases, 7 bases remained unmatched. Drawing the rest from reference TRBV5-1 and TRBJ2-2, the complete variable domain is KAGVTQTPRYLIKTRGQQVTLSCSPISGHRSVSWYQQTPGQGLQFLFEYFSETQRNKGNFPGRFSGRQFSNSRSEMNVSTLELGDSALYLCASSLTPDRVNTGELFFGEGSRLTVL.

The chain couples TRBV18 to TRBJ1-6; possible D gene TRBD1, 5 bases. CDR1 is KGHSH and CDR2 is LQKENI in the germline V gene. This CDR3 has 15 residues. V lost 6 bases to trimming and J lost 5 bases, with 14 bases between them. The CDR3 nucleotides are TGTGCCAGCTCCCCGTCTGGGGGAGATAATTCACCCCTCCACTTT. Protein sequence: CASSPSGGDNSPLHF.

The chain couples TRBV7-3 to TRBJ2-5, with unresolved D. Looked up from germline, CDR1 is SGHTA and CDR2 is FQGTGA. The CDR3 runs to 13 residues. V lost 5 bases to trimming and J lost 5 bases, with 12 bases between them. CDR3 coding DNA: TGTGCCAGCAGCAATTACCCCGGGGAGACCCAGTACTTC. This gives the protein CASSNYPGETQYF.

Of note for this clone: The same CDR3 also results from other DNA sequences found in this sample. The V gene is TRBV9, the J gene TRBJ2-7; TRBD1 aligns across 10 bases. CDR3 length equals 14 residues. V lost 2 bases and J lost 2; bases outside the gene matches: 1. CDR1 and CDR2 (germline): SGDLS, YYNGEE. Here the CDR3 reads CASSVGQGAYEQYF. The CDR3 DNA sequence: TGTGCCAGCAGCGTTGGACAGGGGGCCTACGAGCAGTACTTC.

The chain joins TRBV6-5 to TRBJ2-2; no definite D call. Trimming shortened V by 0 bases and J by 0 bases, and 8 bases separated the two germline ends. The CDR3 extends over 16 amino acids. CDR1 and CDR2 (germline): MNHEY, SVGAGI. CDR3 sequence (DNA): TGTGCCAGCAGTTACTCTTTTCACCCGAACACCGGGGAGCTGTTTTTT. Protein: CASSYSFHPNTGELFF.

V gene TRBV7-2 combines with J gene TRBJ1-1, with 9 bases that match TRBD1. The CDR3 contains 15 residues. Germline V lookup: CDR1 SGHTA, CDR2 FQGNSA. The trim removed 5 bases at V and 0 bases at J, leaving 4 bases unmatched. This CDR3 reads CASSITGGLNTEAFF. CDR3 bases: TGTGCCAGCAGCATCACAGGGGGCCTGAACACTGAAGCTTTCTTT. The full variable domain, its missing parts supplied by reference TRBV7-2 and TRBJ1-1, is GAGVSQSPSNKVTEKGKDVELRCDPISGHTALYWYRQSLGQGLEFLIYFQGNSAPDKSGLPSDRFSAERTGGSVSTLTIQRTQQEDSAVYLCASSITGGLNTEAFFGQGTRLTVV.

The chain uses TRBV3-1 (or the pseudogene TRBV3-2) and TRBJ2-1; 9 nucleotides line up with TRBD2. CDR3 length: 16 amino acids. CDR1 is LGHDT and CDR2 is YNNKEL in the germline V gene (reference sequence). V lost 1 base, J lost 7 bases, and 8 bases stayed unmatched. The DNA of the CDR3 is TGTGCCAGCAGCCAAGGTTGGGGACTAGCTGGAAATGAGCAGTTCTTC. Amino acid sequence: CASSQGWGLAGNEQFF.

This clone appeared a single time. This chain links TRBV19 with TRBJ1-5; 7 nucleotides agree with TRBD1. The CDR3 length is 16 residues. Germline V gene data show CDR1 as LNHDA and CDR2 as SQIVND (reference sequence). Germline trimming cut 5 bases from V and 5 bases from J; bases unmatched to any gene: 12. The CDR3 loop reads CASSPSTGVRDQPQHF. The CDR3 nucleotides are TGTGCCAGTAGTCCCTCAACAGGGGTGAGGGATCAGCCCCAGCATTTT.

The chain uses TRBV19 and TRBJ1-1; 8 bases fit TRBD1. With 5 bases clipped from V and 1 base from J, the junction kept 12 bases outside the gene matches. CDR1 is LNHDA, CDR2 SQIVND, per germline (reference sequence). The CDR3 is 17 amino acids. As DNA, the CDR3 is TGTGCCAGTAGTCGGGGACAGGAGTATAATGGGAACACTGAAGCTTTCTTT. This translates into CASSRGQEYNGNTEAFF.

The rearrangement uses TRBV4-1 and TRBJ1-1; no clear D. CDR1 is MGHRA, CDR2 YSYEKL, per germline. CDR3 length: 16 residues. Trimming took off 2 bases at V and 4 bases at J, with 17 bases between the two ends. Written as DNA, the CDR3 is TGCGCCAGCAGCCAACACTCGGGGAAACTCGGCACTGAAGCTTTCTTT. Translating gives CASSQHSGKLGTEAFF.

The genes are TRBV12-1 and TRBJ2-7; the table gives TRBD1 as D, unverified against the DNA. TRBV12-1 is a pseudogene locus. This CDR3 is 16 amino acids long. The CDR3 region has the DNA TGTGCCAGCAGCCCTCCAGACAGACCCCCCTTTGACGAGCAGTACTTC. Translated, it gives CASSPPDRPPFDEQYF.

This chain links TRBV27 with TRBJ1-2, with 12 positions matching TRBD1. J lost 6 bases, V lost 2 bases, and 13 bases had no gene match. There are 18 residues in the CDR3. The germline gives CDR1 MNHEY, CDR2 SMNVEV (reference sequence). The CDR3 region is CASSLGVGDRGLENGYTF. CDR3 sequence (DNA): TGTGCCAGCAGTTTAGGGGTGGGGGACAGGGGGCTTGAGAATGGCTACACCTTC.

The genes are TRBV7-3 and TRBJ1-2; D not resolved. CDR3 length: 16 amino acids. Trimming pared 2 bases from V and 0 bases from J, leaving 13 bases between. Germline lookup yields CDR1 SGHTA and CDR2 FQGTGA. DNA for the CDR3: TGTGCCAGCAGCTTAGGTTCGCCGCGAACTAACTATGGCTACACCTTC. It translates to CASSLGSPRTNYGYTF.

This chain connects TRBV11-2 to TRBJ1-2, with D maybe TRBD1 (6 bases). The CDR3 contains 13 residues. CDR1 is SGHAT and CDR2 is FQNNGV in the germline V gene. Trimming pared 5 bases from V and 7 bases from J, leaving 14 bases between. CDR3 residues: CASSVIRGFGYTF. CDR3 coding DNA: TGTGCCAGCAGCGTGATCAGGGGTTTTGGCTACACCTTC.

The gene calls are TRBV15 and TRBJ2-5; D is unclear. Germline CDR1 LNHNV, CDR2 YYDKDF (reference sequence). CDR3 size: 13 residues. V dropped 0 bases and J dropped 2 bases, with 4 bases sitting between them. For the CDR3, the DNA is TGTGCCACCAGCAGAGATCCTCAAGAGACCCAGTACTTC. Translating it yields CATSRDPQETQYF.

CDR3 residues: CSAPREVEQFF. The CDR3 nucleotides read TGCAGTGCCCCCAGAGAAGTTGAGCAGTTCTTC. This rearrangement joins TRBV20-1 to TRBJ2-1; no definite D call. The CDR3 consists of 11 residues. Between the trimmed V and J ends, which lost 6 bases and 9 bases, there was a span of 12 bases. Germline values: CDR1 DFQATT, CDR2 SNEGSKA (reference sequence).

The chain uses TRBV7-2 and TRBJ1-6; D possibly corresponds to TRBD1 (6 bases). Germline V lookup: CDR1 SGHTA, CDR2 FQGNSA. With 9 bases removed from V and 12 bases from J, the gap between germline ends came to 27 bases. CDR3 size: 16 residues. As DNA, the CDR3 is TGTGCCAGTACAGAAAGGGGGGCTTTCGGCGCAAAACCCCTCCACTTT. Translated, it gives CASTERGAFGAKPLHF.

This chain connects TRBV19 to TRBJ1-5, with D possibly being TRBD1 (6 bases). V lost 1 base to trimming and J lost 6 bases, with 13 bases between them. Per germline, CDR1 LNHDA and CDR2 SQIVND (reference sequence). This CDR3 spans 15 amino acids. The DNA for the CDR3 is TGTGCCAGTAGTATAGGCTCCCAGGGGCGTCAGCCCCAGCATTTT. Translation gives CASSIGSQGRQPQHF.

This clone was counted once. The gene calls are TRBV9 and TRBJ2-3, with D possibly being TRBD1 or TRBD2 (7 bases each). V dropped 3 bases and J dropped 6 bases, with 17 bases sitting between them. This CDR3 has 15 amino acids. Germline V gene sequence: CDR1 SGDLS, CDR2 YYNGEE. CDR3 bases: TGTGCCAGCAGCGCCCAGCGGGGAGGGGGCGATACGCAGTATTTT. Translation: CASSAQRGGGDTQYF.

This chain connects TRBV18 to TRBJ2-1; the D is unclear. Trimming left V 5 bases short and J 6 bases short, with 17 bases between. The germline V gene has CDR1 KGHSH and CDR2 LQKENI. The CDR3 spans 15 residues. CDR3 protein: CASSLTYLEINEQFF. As DNA, the CDR3 is TGTGCCAGCTCATTGACTTACCTGGAAATCAATGAGCAGTTCTTC.

Only one count was recorded for this clone. The V and J genes are TRBV7-2 and TRBJ2-3; 8 positions match TRBD1. V gave up 7 bases and J gave up 10 bases; unmatched junction bases: 7. The CDR3 runs to 12 residues. The germline V gene has CDR1 SGHTA and CDR2 FQGNSA. DNA of the CDR3: TGTGCCAGCACCGAGACAGGGGCTGCGCAGTATTTT. It translates to CASTETGAAQYF.

CDR3 sequence reads: CASSPHRGDEQFF. DNA of the CDR3: TGTGCCAGCAGCCCGCACAGGGGCGATGAGCAGTTCTTC. The chain combines TRBV13 with TRBJ2-1; 7 positions match TRBD1. The CDR3 contains 13 residues. Germline V gene sequence: CDR1 PRHDT, CDR2 FYEKMQ (reference sequence). V shed 5 bases and J 8 bases; nucleotides not matched to a gene: 6.